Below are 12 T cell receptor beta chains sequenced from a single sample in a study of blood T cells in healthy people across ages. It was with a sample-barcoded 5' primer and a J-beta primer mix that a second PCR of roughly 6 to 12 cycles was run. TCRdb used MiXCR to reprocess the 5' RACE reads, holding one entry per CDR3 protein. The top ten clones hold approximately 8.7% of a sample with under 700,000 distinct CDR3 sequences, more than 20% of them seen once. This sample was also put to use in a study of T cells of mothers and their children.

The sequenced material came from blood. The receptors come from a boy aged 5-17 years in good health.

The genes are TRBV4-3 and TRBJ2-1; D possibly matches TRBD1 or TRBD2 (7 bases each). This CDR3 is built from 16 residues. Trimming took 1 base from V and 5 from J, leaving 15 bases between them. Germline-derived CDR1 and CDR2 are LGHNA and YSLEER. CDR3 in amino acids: CASSQGQGGAHNEQFF. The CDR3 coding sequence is TGCGCCAGCAGCCAAGGACAGGGAGGGGCCCACAATGAGCAGTTCTTC.

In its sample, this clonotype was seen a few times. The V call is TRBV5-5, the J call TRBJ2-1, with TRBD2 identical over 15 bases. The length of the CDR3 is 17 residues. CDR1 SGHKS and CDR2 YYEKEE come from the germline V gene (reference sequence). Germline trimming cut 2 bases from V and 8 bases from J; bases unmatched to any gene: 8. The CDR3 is CASSLGPRTSGRDEQFF. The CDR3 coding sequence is TGTGCCAGCAGCTTAGGCCCTAGGACTAGCGGGAGGGATGAGCAGTTCTTC.

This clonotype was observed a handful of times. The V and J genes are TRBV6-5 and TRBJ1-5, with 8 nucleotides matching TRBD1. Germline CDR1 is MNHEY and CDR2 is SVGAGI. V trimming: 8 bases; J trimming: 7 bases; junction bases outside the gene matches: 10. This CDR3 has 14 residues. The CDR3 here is CASGVQGGGQPQHF. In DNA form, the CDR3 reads TGTGCCAGCGGCGTACAGGGGGGAGGACAGCCCCAGCATTTT.

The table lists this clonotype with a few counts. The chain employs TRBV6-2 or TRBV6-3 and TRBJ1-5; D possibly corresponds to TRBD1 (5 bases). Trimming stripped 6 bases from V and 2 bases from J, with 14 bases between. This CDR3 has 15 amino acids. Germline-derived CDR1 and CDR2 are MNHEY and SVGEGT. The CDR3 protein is CASSPRGVGNQPQHF. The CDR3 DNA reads TGTGCCAGCAGCCCAAGGGGTGTCGGCAATCAGCCCCAGCATTTT.

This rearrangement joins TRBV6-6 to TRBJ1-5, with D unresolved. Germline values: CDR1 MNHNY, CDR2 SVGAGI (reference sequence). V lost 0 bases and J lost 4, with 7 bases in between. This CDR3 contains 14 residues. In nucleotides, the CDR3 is TGTGCCAGCAGTTACTCGGAAGAGAATCAGCCCCAGCATTTT. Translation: CASSYSEENQPQHF.

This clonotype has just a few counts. CDR3 sequence reads: CASSQTMGRGNEQFF. DNA for the CDR3: TGTGCCAGCAGCCAGACCATGGGTCGAGGGAATGAGCAGTTCTTC. The chain couples TRBV3-1 to TRBJ2-1, with D possibly TRBD2 on 5 matching bases. Trimming stripped 3 bases from V and 7 bases from J, with 16 bases between. CDR1 and CDR2 (germline): LGHDT, YNNKEL (reference sequence). The CDR3 contains 15 residues.

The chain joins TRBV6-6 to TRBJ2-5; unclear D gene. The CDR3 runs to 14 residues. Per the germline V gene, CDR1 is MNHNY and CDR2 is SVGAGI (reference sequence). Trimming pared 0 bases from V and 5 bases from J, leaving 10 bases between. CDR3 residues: CASSYSREAETQYF. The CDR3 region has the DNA TGTGCCAGCAGTTACTCTAGAGAGGCGGAGACCCAGTACTTC.

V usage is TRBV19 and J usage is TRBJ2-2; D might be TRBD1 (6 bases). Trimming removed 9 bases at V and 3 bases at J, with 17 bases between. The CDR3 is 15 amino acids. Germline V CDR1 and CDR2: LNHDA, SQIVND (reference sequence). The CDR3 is CASSWDTRDTGELFF. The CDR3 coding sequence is TGTGCCAGCTCCTGGGACACCAGAGACACCGGGGAGCTGTTTTTT.

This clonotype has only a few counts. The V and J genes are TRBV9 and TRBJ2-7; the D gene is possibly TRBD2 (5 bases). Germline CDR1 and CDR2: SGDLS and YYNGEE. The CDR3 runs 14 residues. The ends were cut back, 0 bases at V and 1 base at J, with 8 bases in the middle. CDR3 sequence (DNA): TGTGCCAGCAGCGTAGCTAGCATATCCTACGAGCAGTACTTC. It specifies CASSVASISYEQYF.

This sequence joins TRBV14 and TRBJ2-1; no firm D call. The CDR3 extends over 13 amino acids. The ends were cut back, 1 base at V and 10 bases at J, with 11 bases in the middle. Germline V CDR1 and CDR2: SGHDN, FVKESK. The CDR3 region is CASSQGPPTEQFF. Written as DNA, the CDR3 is TGTGCCAGCAGCCAAGGCCCGCCAACGGAGCAGTTCTTC.

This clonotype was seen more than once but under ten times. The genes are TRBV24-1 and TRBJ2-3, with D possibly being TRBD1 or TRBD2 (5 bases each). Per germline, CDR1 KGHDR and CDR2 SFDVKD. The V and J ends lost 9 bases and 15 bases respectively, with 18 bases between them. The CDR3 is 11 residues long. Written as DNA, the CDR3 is TGTGCCACCGGCCTCGGGGACGACTCTTATTTT. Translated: CATGLGDDSYF.

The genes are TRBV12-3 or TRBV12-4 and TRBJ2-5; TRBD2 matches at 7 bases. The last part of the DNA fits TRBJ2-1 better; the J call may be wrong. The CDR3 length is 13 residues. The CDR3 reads CASSGLTSVEQFF. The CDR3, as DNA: TGTGCCAGCAGTGGACTCACTAGCGTTGAGCAGTTCTTC.